This T cell receptor beta chain was obtained from a study of CD8+ T cells in alopecia areata. The overall study: Tofacitinib continued for 6 to 18 months and was then withheld for 6 months.

The CDR3 sequence is 16 residues long. The germline gives CDR1 SGHRS, CDR2 YFSETQ. The ends lost 4 bases at V and 4 bases at J; junction bases unmatched: 8. Note on this clone: Its antigen is not known.

RNA was extracted and reverse transcribed into cDNA as the sequencing template. Profiling relied on immunoSEQ multiplex PCR, and the TCRdb table lists in-frame clones only, not all of them. The table shows roughly 220,000 clones, with roughly two fifths occurring only once. Study-level findings and limits: Lesional scalp, especially alopecia totalis/universalis, showed higher clonality than normal scalp. Within the top 100, expanded CD8+ clones significantly decreased with tofacitinib, as did scalp clonality.

The treatment is: oral pan-JAK inhibitor, 5-10 mg twice daily. Alopecia areata patients provided lesional scalp punch biopsies and peripheral blood, both collected for the study. Sequenced material: CD4+ T cells sorted from blood, taken around week 30, from a patient treated with tofacitinib. This TCR came from a human donor with alopecia areata. J is TRBJ2-3 and V is TRBV5-1; 11 bases align to TRBD2. The CDR3 nucleotides are TGCGCCAGCAGCACCCATAGCGGGGGGGGCCCAGATACGCAGTATTTT. It codes for CASSTHSGGGPDTQYF.